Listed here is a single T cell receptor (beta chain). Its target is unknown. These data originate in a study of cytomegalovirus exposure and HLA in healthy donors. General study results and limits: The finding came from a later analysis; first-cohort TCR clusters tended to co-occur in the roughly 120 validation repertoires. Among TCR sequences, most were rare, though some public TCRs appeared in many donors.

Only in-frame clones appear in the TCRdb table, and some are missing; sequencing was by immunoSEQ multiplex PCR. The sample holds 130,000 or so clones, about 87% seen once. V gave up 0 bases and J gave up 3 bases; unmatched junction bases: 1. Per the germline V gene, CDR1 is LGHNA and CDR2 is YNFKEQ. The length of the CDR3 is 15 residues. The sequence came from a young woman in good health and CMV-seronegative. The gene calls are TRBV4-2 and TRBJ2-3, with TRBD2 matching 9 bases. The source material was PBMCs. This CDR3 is CASSQDGLATDTQYF. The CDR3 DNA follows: TGTGCCAGCAGCCAAGACGGACTAGCGACAGATACGCAGTATTTT.